This T cell receptor beta chain was found in a study of human T cells and chemical hapten exposure. The overall study: Diphenylcyclopropenone was administered weekly to the scalp of patients throughout the roughly 25-week study.

As the library was built, unique molecular identifiers were attached to individual cDNA molecules. TCRdb re-derived calls from the RACE reads in MiXCR, one entry per CDR3 protein. The sample records tens of thousands of distinct CDR3 sequences, over 9.5% being singletons. The study, taken as a whole, reports: Since the donors had alopecia, their immune response may not be the same as that of healthy people.

The time point here: patch test 3, about 24 weeks after DPC sensitization. Documented treatment: therapeutic diphenylcyclopropenone sensitization with weekly scalp DPC. Alopecia patients, 18 to 70 years old and DPC-suitable, served as donors. This clonotype was detected many times. Antigen specificity is unknown. Germline lookup yields CDR1 MRHNA and CDR2 SNTAGT. Trimming shortened V by 3 bases and J by 1 base, and 9 bases separated the two germline ends. This CDR3 has 14 residues. The V gene is TRBV6-4, the J gene TRBJ1-1; a weak D match, TRBD1 (5 bases). This clonotype was sampled from a woman aged 40 to 49 with alopecia areata. Some clones in this sample may be carry-over from other donors' samples. Sequenced material: whole blood, taken in connection with sensitization to the hapten diphenylcyclopropenone (DPC). CDR3 nucleotide sequence: TGTGCCAGCAGTGAAGGAGGGGCGAACACTGAAGCTTTCTTT. Translating it yields CASSEGGANTEAFF.